Sequencing of this T cell receptor (beta chain) was carried out in a study of spatial heterogeneity in lung cancer. The wider study: Patients with untreated early-stage non-small cell lung cancer, numbering 72, were the donors.

In germline, CDR1 is SGHRS, CDR2 YFSETQ. This CDR3 region has 17 residues. V was pared by 0 bases and J by 3 bases, with 17 bases between. TCRdb fed the 5' RACE reads into MiXCR, producing one record per CDR3 protein. The sample lists about 120,000 distinct CDR3 sequences; roughly a tenth were seen once. Time point indicated: blood at routine non-recurrence follow-up after resection. This clonotype was observed a handful of times. This sequence was found in a female donor with early-stage non-small cell lung cancer. The chain uses TRBV5-1 and TRBJ2-3; D is perhaps TRBD1 (5 bases). The sample here was PBMCs, taken at follow-up. In DNA, the CDR3 is TGCGCCAGCAGCTTGGGGGCAGGGTCCCCTAGGACAGATACGCAGTATTTT. It encodes CASSLGAGSPRTDTQYF.